The source of this T cell receptor beta chain is a study of type 1 regulatory T cells. Study information: T-allo10 is an in vitro-generated, Tr1-enriched CD4 T cell product specific for alloantigen.

V dropped 4 bases and J dropped 3 bases, with 15 bases sitting between them. CDR3 length: 15 residues. Germline-derived CDR1 and CDR2 are SEHNR and FQNEAQ (reference sequence). TCRdb fed the reads into MiXCR, producing one record per CDR3 protein. In the table there are about 100,000 distinct CDR3 sequences, about 28% of which are singletons. The rearrangement uses TRBV7-9 and TRBJ2-5; perhaps D is TRBD1 or TRBD2 (5 bases each). Sequenced: CD4+ T cells, either the whole sample or a sorted fraction (not recorded which). This receptor was taken from a human donor in good health. CDR3 bases: TGTGCCAGCAGCTCCACCGGGACGGAGAAAGAGACCCAGTACTTC. Protein sequence: CASSSTGTEKETQYF.